This paragraph reports one T cell receptor beta chain. The data stem from a study of PD-1 blockade in classical Hodgkin lymphoma. As to time point: newly diagnosed, previously untreated cHL patient sample. Between the trimmed V and J ends, which lost 0 bases and 0 bases, there was a span of 9 bases. CDR3 size: 17 residues. CDR1 SNHLY and CDR2 FYNNEI come from the germline V gene. Some clones are missing from TCRdb's copy, which holds only in-frame ones; the method was immunoSEQ multiplex PCR. Seen here are 17,000 or so clones, 80% to 90% observed once, and the top ten hold 6.5% to 10%. This sequence joins TRBV2 and TRBJ2-6; D uncertain. The TCR originated in a human donor with classical Hodgkin lymphoma. The sequenced sample consisted of peripheral blood mononuclear cells (PBMCs). The CDR3 protein is CASSEAGLFSGANVLTF. The CDR3, as DNA: TGTGCCAGCAGTGAAGCCGGATTGTTCTCTGGGGCCAACGTCCTGACTTTC.